The rows below give T cell receptor beta chains drawn from one sample of a study of neurological immune-mediated disorders. TCRdb independently ran MiXCR on the 5' RACE reads; one entry per CDR3 protein. The table records tens of thousands of distinct CDR3 sequences, around 9.7% of them present only once. What was sequenced was PBMCs. The source of these receptors is a man aged 25 to 40 in good health. Each CDR3 is given with its conserved first and last residue. D genes are given only for firm matches. Where a row states a size, it is once, few, many or the class of an expanded clone; other rows omit it.

j_call clone_size d_call v_call cdr3_aa cdr3_nt
TRBJ2-7 many NA TRBV5-1 CASSLVSGVYEQYF TGCGCCAGCAGCTTGGTTTCTGGGGTTTACGAGCAGTACTTC
TRBJ2-7 many TRBD2 TRBV20-1 CSATTGTSVSYEQYF TGCAGTGCTACCACCGGGACTAGCGTCTCCTACGAGCAGTACTTC
TRBJ2-5 many TRBD2 TRBV15 CATSKLLAGQETQYF TGTGCCACCAGCAAATTATTAGCGGGTCAAGAGACCCAGTACTTC
TRBJ2-3 many TRBD2 TRBV20-1 CSARPGATSGTSTDTQYF TGCAGTGCTAGGCCAGGGGCCACTAGCGGCACTAGCACAGATACGCAGTATTTT
TRBJ2-7 many TRBD1 TRBV20-1 CSARATGGGYEQYF TGCAGTGCTAGAGCTACAGGGGGCGGCTACGAGCAGTACTTC
TRBJ1-2 many NA TRBV29-1 CSVTSVSRGYTF TGCAGCGTCACCTCCGTCTCTCGAGGCTACACCTTC
TRBJ2-3 many NA TRBV9 CASSPQWRDTQYF TGTGCCAGCAGCCCGCAATGGAGAGATACGCAGTATTTT
TRBJ2-5 many NA TRBV5-1 CASSYELPRWAETQYF TGCGCCAGCAGCTACGAGCTACCCAGATGGGCGGAGACCCAGTACTTC
TRBJ1-4 many NA TRBV20-1 CSARGWGEKLFF TGCAGTGCTAGAGGCTGGGGGGAAAAACTGTTTTTT
TRBJ1-1 many TRBD1 TRBV27 CASSSTGGWGEAFF TGTGCCAGCAGTTCGACAGGGGGCTGGGGTGAAGCTTTCTTT
TRBJ2-1 many NA TRBV7-3 CASSGSGLNNEQFF TGTGCCAGCAGCGGGTCGGGACTGAACAATGAGCAGTTCTTC
TRBJ2-6 many NA TRBV19 CASSPMGGPGANVLTF TGTGCCAGTAGTCCCATGGGGGGCCCTGGGGCCAACGTCCTGACTTTC
TRBJ2-7 many TRBD2 TRBV5-1 CASSFGSGSTEQYF TGCGCCAGCAGCTTCGGTAGCGGGAGTACCGAGCAGTACTTC
TRBJ2-3 many NA TRBV10-3 CAISEWDTQYF TGTGCCATCAGTGAGTGGGATACGCAGTATTTT
TRBJ2-1 many TRBD1 TRBV27 CASSLARGRVNEQFF TGTGCCAGCAGTTTGGCCAGGGGGCGCGTAAATGAGCAGTTCTTC
TRBJ2-5 many NA TRBV27 CASSLYGLPQETQYF TGTGCCAGCAGTTTATATGGGCTACCGCAAGAGACCCAGTACTTC
TRBJ2-2 once NA TRBV18 CASSPQDSYSGELFF TGTGCCAGCTCACCGCAGGACTCTTACTCCGGGGAGCTGTTTTTT
TRBJ2-2 many TRBD2 TRBV28 CASSHRTSGRRSNTGELFF TGTGCCAGCAGCCATCGGACTAGCGGGAGAAGGAGTAACACCGGGGAGCTGTTTTTT
TRBJ2-7 many TRBD1 TRBV6-5 CASSVSGQGTYEQYF TGTGCCAGCAGTGTATCGGGACAGGGTACCTACGAGCAGTACTTC
TRBJ2-1 many TRBD2 TRBV10-3 CAISESGGRVGTEQFF TGTGCCATCAGTGAGTCAGGCGGGAGAGTTGGAACTGAGCAGTTCTTC
TRBJ1-1 many NA TRBV2 CASSDESFGGSTEAFF TGTGCCAGCAGTGATGAGAGTTTCGGAGGGAGCACTGAAGCTTTCTTT
TRBJ1-2 many NA TRBV6-1 CASSDPYKYGYTF TGTGCCAGCAGTGACCCCTATAAATATGGCTACACCTTC
TRBJ2-7 many TRBD2 TRBV27 CASSNLWGGRTSYEQYF TGTGCCAGCAGCAACCTTTGGGGCGGGAGGACTTCCTACGAGCAGTACTTC
TRBJ2-7 many TRBD2 TRBV5-1 CASSLWTSGTTYEQYF TGCGCCAGCAGCCTATGGACTAGCGGGACGACCTACGAGCAGTACTTC
TRBJ2-7 many NA TRBV15 CATSREGLSSYEQYF TGTGCCACCAGCAGGGAAGGGCTTAGCTCCTACGAGCAGTACTTC
TRBJ2-3 many NA TRBV10-3 CAISGPSTDTQYF TGTGCCATCAGTGGACCCAGCACAGATACGCAGTATTTT
TRBJ1-5 many NA TRBV20-1 CSASWSQTDQPQHF TGCAGTGCTTCGTGGTCCCAAACCGATCAGCCCCAGCATTTT
TRBJ1-2 many NA TRBV20-1 CSAERSLDGYTF TGCAGTGCTGAGAGATCTTTGGATGGCTACACCTTC
TRBJ2-5 many TRBD2 TRBV7-9 CASSDQTSGRAAETQYF TGTGCCAGCAGCGACCAGACTAGCGGGAGGGCCGCAGAGACCCAGTACTTC
TRBJ2-1 many TRBD2 TRBV25-1 CASRPSSGRGSSYNEQFF TGTGCCAGCCGACCATCTAGCGGGAGGGGAAGCTCCTACAATGAGCAGTTCTTC
TRBJ2-7 many NA TRBV28 CASRPVGSYEQYF TGTGCCAGCAGGCCTGTGGGATCCTACGAGCAGTACTTC
TRBJ2-1 many NA TRBV27 CASSSLVRSYNEQFF TGTGCCAGCAGTTCGTTAGTACGCTCCTACAATGAGCAGTTCTTC
TRBJ2-3 many NA TRBV28 CASSLWGTGESDTQYF TGTGCCAGCAGTTTATGGGGGACGGGCGAATCGGATACGCAGTATTTT
TRBJ1-2 many NA TRBV3-1 CASSQPAVQGRGYTF TGTGCCAGCAGCCAACCTGCCGTTCAGGGGCGAGGCTACACCTTC
TRBJ2-7 many NA TRBV27 CASSLHRYSPYEQYF TGTGCCAGCAGTTTACACAGATATTCCCCCTACGAGCAGTACTTC
TRBJ2-2 NA TRBD2 TRBV5-1 CASSPGTVAGGIKELFF TGCGCCAGCAGCCCGGGTACTGTAGCGGGAGGAATCAAGGAACTGTTTTTT
TRBJ2-7 many NA TRBV27 CASSKGLEQYF TGTGCCAGCAGTAAAGGGCTGGAGCAGTACTTC
TRBJ2-7 many NA TRBV28 CASSLGAPTYEQYF TGTGCCAGCAGCCTAGGGGCGCCTACCTACGAGCAGTACTTC
TRBJ2-7 many NA TRBV28 CASSFGATYEQYF TGTGCCAGCAGTTTCGGGGCAACCTACGAGCAGTACTTC
TRBJ2-4 many TRBD2 TRBV6-6 CASSYVAGAKNIQYF TGTGCCAGCAGTTACGTAGCGGGAGCCAAAAACATTCAGTACTTC
TRBJ1-1 many NA TRBV12-3/TRBV12-4 CASSLGGMNTEAFF TGTGCCAGCAGTTTGGGGGGGATGAACACTGAAGCTTTCTTT
TRBJ2-1 many NA TRBV5-1 CASSLAGLHNEQFF TGCGCCAGCAGCTTGGCCGGACTCCACAATGAGCAGTTCTTC
TRBJ2-2 NA TRBD2 TRBV27 CASSRTSGSGGELFF TGTGCCAGCAGTAGGACTAGCGGGAGTGGAGGGGAGCTGTTTTTT
TRBJ1-4 many NA TRBV20-1 CSAALSNEKLFF TGCAGTGCCGCGCTCTCTAATGAAAAACTGTTTTTT
TRBJ2-7 many NA TRBV7-8 CASSSRGGGQASYEQYF TGTGCCAGCAGCTCCCGGGGCGGGGGACAAGCGAGCTACGAGCAGTACTTC
TRBJ2-5 many TRBD1 TRBV4-1 CASSQGSTGAIQETQYF TGCGCCAGCAGCCAAGGCTCGACAGGGGCGATCCAAGAGACCCAGTACTTC
TRBJ1-2 many NA TRBV6-5 CASSSGDYGYTF TGTGCCAGCAGTTCTGGTGACTATGGCTACACCTTC
TRBJ2-5 many NA TRBV7-2 CASLPTARNQETQYF TGTGCCAGCCTACCTACAGCCCGGAACCAAGAGACCCAGTACTTC
TRBJ1-2 many NA TRBV5-1 CASSPAEGLSYGYTF TGCGCCAGCAGCCCCGCGGAGGGTCTGAGCTATGGCTACACCTTC
TRBJ2-5 many TRBD1 TRBV10-3 CAISETTGGRSGETQYF TGTGCCATCAGTGAGACCACAGGGGGCAGGTCTGGGGAGACCCAGTACTTC
TRBJ2-2 many NA TRBV7-3 CASSAPPGELFF TGTGCCAGCAGCGCCCCCCCCGGGGAGCTGTTTTTT
TRBJ2-1 NA TRBD2 TRBV6-4 CASSEGTSMNEQFF TGTGCCAGCAGTGAAGGGACTAGTATGAATGAGCAGTTCTTC